This note documents a single TCR beta chain sequence. Additional DNA sequences in this sample encode the identical CDR3. This sample was taken from a study of blood T cell repertoires in COVID-19. Clones were read by immunoSEQ multiplex PCR, and TCRdb kept only the in-frame ones, dropping some. Of hundreds of thousands of clones listed, about nine tenths were seen once; the top ten hold roughly 4.5%. The germline V gene has CDR1 LGHDT and CDR2 YNNKEL (reference sequence). The J segment lost 3 bases and the V segment lost 6 bases, leaving 4 bases of the junction unmatched. The CDR3 is 14 residues long.

The rearrangement uses TRBV3-1 (or the pseudogene TRBV3-2) and TRBJ2-3; TRBD2 aligns across 9 bases. Sequencing used peripheral blood. This TCR came from a man in his fifties or sixties with acute or convalescent COVID-19. CDR3 sequence: CASSLSGGTDTQYF. The CDR3 nucleotides are TGTGCCAGCAGTCTGAGCGGGGGGACAGATACGCAGTATTTT.